This is a list of T cell receptor beta chains from one sample in a study of blood T cell repertoires in COVID-19. Assay used: immunoSEQ multiplex PCR; TCRdb lists only in-frame clones, some missing. The sample holds approximately 500,000 clones, around nine tenths seen once. Specimen: PBMCs or T cells enriched from blood (not recorded which). The receptors were sampled from a woman aged 40 to 50 who had recovered from COVID-19. Each CDR3 is given with its conserved first and last residue. A D gene is named only where the DNA matches it firmly. Clone sizes are given selectively: once, few, many, or a class where the clone is expanded.

j_gene: TRBJ2-7
abundance: .
d_gene: .
v_gene: TRBV7-8
CDR3nt: TGTGCCAGCAGCCCCAAGGAGGGGCTCGCCTACGAGCAGTACTTC
CDR3aa: CASSPKEGLAYEQYF

j_gene: TRBJ1-2
abundance: .
d_gene: .
v_gene: TRBV4-1
CDR3nt: TGCGCCAGCAGCCAAGATACCCAGGGGAACTATGGCTACACCTTC
CDR3aa: CASSQDTQGNYGYTF

j_gene: TRBJ2-2
abundance: .
d_gene: .
v_gene: TRBV11-2
CDR3nt: TGTGCCAGCAGCTTAAGGGGGGGCTCGGGCACCGGGGAGCTGTTTTTT
CDR3aa: CASSLRGGSGTGELFF

j_gene: TRBJ1-1
abundance: .
d_gene: TRBD1
v_gene: TRBV6-5
CDR3nt: TGTGCCAGCAGTTACCGGGACAGGGGGCTCGCTGAAGCTTTCTTT
CDR3aa: CASSYRDRGLAEAFF

j_gene: TRBJ1-2
abundance: once
d_gene: .
v_gene: TRBV29-1
CDR3nt: TGCAGCGTTGAGGTACAGTCTAACTATGGCTACACCTTC
CDR3aa: CSVEVQSNYGYTF

j_gene: TRBJ1-1
abundance: .
d_gene: TRBD1
v_gene: TRBV19
CDR3nt: TGTGCCAGTAATTGGGACAGGGCGAACACTGAAGCTTTCTTT
CDR3aa: CASNWDRANTEAFF

j_gene: TRBJ1-2
abundance: few
d_gene: .
v_gene: TRBV7-9
CDR3nt: TGTGCCAGCAGTCGACCGACTGATTATGGCTACACCTTC
CDR3aa: CASSRPTDYGYTF

j_gene: TRBJ2-5
abundance: .
d_gene: TRBD1
v_gene: TRBV6-5
CDR3nt: TGTGCCAGCAGTCCAGGGGGAGAGACCCAGTACTTC
CDR3aa: CASSPGGETQYF

j_gene: TRBJ2-4
abundance: .
d_gene: .
v_gene: TRBV18
CDR3nt: TGTGCCAGCTCACCATCGGTAGCGGAAGCCAAAAACATTCAGTACTTC
CDR3aa: CASSPSVAEAKNIQYF

j_gene: TRBJ2-7
abundance: once
d_gene: .
v_gene: TRBV7-2
CDR3nt: TGTGCCAGCAGCTTAGGCGGGTCGCCCTGGGGCGAGCAGTACTTC
CDR3aa: CASSLGGSPWGEQYF

j_gene: TRBJ1-3
abundance: .
d_gene: .
v_gene: TRBV2
CDR3nt: TGTGCCAGCAGTGAACAGACAGTTGGAAACACCATATATTTT
CDR3aa: CASSEQTVGNTIYF

j_gene: TRBJ2-1
abundance: .
d_gene: .
v_gene: TRBV19
CDR3nt: TGTGCCAGTATAGGTTCTGTTATGGGGAGTGAGCAGTTCTTC
CDR3aa: CASIGSVMGSEQFF

j_gene: TRBJ1-5
abundance: .
d_gene: .
v_gene: TRBV6-5
CDR3nt: TGTGCCAGCTCCTACCAGGACAAGGGGAATCAGCCCCAGCATTTT
CDR3aa: CASSYQDKGNQPQHF

j_gene: TRBJ2-5
abundance: .
d_gene: .
v_gene: TRBV27
CDR3nt: TGTGCCAGCAGACCCACCGGGACATCAGGAGAGACCCAGTACTTC
CDR3aa: CASRPTGTSGETQYF

j_gene: TRBJ2-1
abundance: .
d_gene: TRBD2
v_gene: TRBV20-1
CDR3nt: TGCAGTGCTAGTGTTAGCGGGAGGGTGACGGGTGAGCAGTTCTTC
CDR3aa: CSASVSGRVTGEQFF

j_gene: TRBJ1-1
abundance: .
d_gene: .
v_gene: TRBV19
CDR3nt: TGTGCCAGTAGTATTCCCCCAACGGGACTCCTGATTGATATCGTGAACACTGAAGCTTTCTTT
CDR3aa: CASSIPPTGLLIDIVNTEAFF

j_gene: TRBJ1-2
abundance: .
d_gene: TRBD1
v_gene: TRBV6-5
CDR3nt: TGTGCCAGCATGGACAGGACTCTTTTTGGCTACACCTTC
CDR3aa: CASMDRTLFGYTF

j_gene: TRBJ1-4
abundance: .
d_gene: TRBD1
v_gene: TRBV7-9
CDR3nt: TGTGCCAGCAGCCCTGGACAGGGGGTTGAAAAACTGTTTTTT
CDR3aa: CASSPGQGVEKLFF

j_gene: TRBJ2-1
abundance: .
d_gene: TRBD1
v_gene: TRBV27
CDR3nt: TGTGCCAGCAGTTCCCACAACAGGGGAAGTTGGCAGTTCTTC
CDR3aa: CASSSHNRGSWQFF

j_gene: TRBJ1-1
abundance: .
d_gene: .
v_gene: TRBV6-1
CDR3nt: TGTGCCAGCAGTGAATTTGGACAGCGTGAAGCTTTCTTT
CDR3aa: CASSEFGQREAFF

j_gene: TRBJ1-2
abundance: .
d_gene: .
v_gene: TRBV7-9
CDR3nt: TGTGCCAGCAGTCTAGGTTCAGGGAACCCCTATGGCTACACCTTC
CDR3aa: CASSLGSGNPYGYTF

j_gene: TRBJ2-2
abundance: .
d_gene: TRBD2
v_gene: TRBV28
CDR3nt: TGTGCCAGCAGTTTCCTAGCGGGTCCCAAGAACACCGGGGAGCTGTTTTTT
CDR3aa: CASSFLAGPKNTGELFF

j_gene: TRBJ2-7
abundance: .
d_gene: .
v_gene: TRBV3-1/TRBV3-2
CDR3nt: TGTGCCAGCAGCCCCATCTCGCGGGAAATCCACGAGCAGTACTTC
CDR3aa: CASSPISREIHEQYF

j_gene: TRBJ2-1
abundance: .
d_gene: .
v_gene: TRBV7-9
CDR3nt: TGTGCCTGCGACTCTAGCTACAATGAGCAGTTCTTC
CDR3aa: CACDSSYNEQFF

j_gene: TRBJ2-7
abundance: .
d_gene: TRBD2
v_gene: TRBV10-3
CDR3nt: TGTGCCACAAAGGGGCTAGCGGCTCATCTCTCCTACGAGCAGTACTTC
CDR3aa: CATKGLAAHLSYEQYF

j_gene: TRBJ1-2
abundance: .
d_gene: TRBD1
v_gene: TRBV27
CDR3nt: TGTGCCAGCAGTTTAGGGGACAGTCGCCTTGGCTACACCTTC
CDR3aa: CASSLGDSRLGYTF